A single sample is the source of the 25 T cell receptor beta chains below, sequenced in a study of blood T cell repertoires in COVID-19 (dated by TCRdb to between 2020 and 2021). The library was generated by the immunoSEQ multiplex PCR assay. Not all clones reach the TCRdb copy of this immuneACCESS table, which keeps in-frame sequences only. Checked studies attribute under half of the gap to unresolved V genes and leave the rest unexplained. Across this sample there are over 400,000 clones, with around 85% seen only once. Clones ranked in the top ten supply approximately 8% of the sample. The sample consisted of PBMCs or T cells enriched from blood (not recorded which). The source is an older woman who had recovered from COVID-19.

This clone has just one count. The V and J genes are TRBV6-5 and TRBJ2-7; TRBD1 aligns across 7 bases. J was trimmed by 0 bases and V by 6 bases; bases with no gene match: 2. CDR3 length: 13 amino acids. Per germline, CDR1 MNHEY and CDR2 SVGAGI. CDR3 sequence: CASRRTGSYEQYF. The CDR3, as DNA: TGTGCCAGCAGGAGGACAGGCTCCTACGAGCAGTACTTC.

This chain uses TRBV24-1 with TRBJ1-1; a weak D match, TRBD1 (6 bases). The CDR3 consists of 18 residues. Germline V gene data show CDR1 as KGHDR and CDR2 as SFDVKD. The ends were cut back, 5 bases at V and 0 bases at J, with 21 bases in the middle. For the CDR3, the DNA is TGTGCCACCAGTGCGTACAGGGTGAGGGGGAGCATGAACACTGAAGCTTTCTTT. This encodes CATSAYRVRGSMNTEAFF.

J is TRBJ2-3 and V is TRBV29-1; 7 nucleotides align to TRBD1. Germline V gene sequence: CDR1 SQVTM, CDR2 ANQGSEA. This CDR3 contains 13 residues. V trimming: 5 bases; J trimming: 0 bases; junction bases outside the gene matches: 2. CDR3 loop: CSVKGQSTDTQYF. The CDR3 DNA follows: TGCAGCGTTAAGGGACAGAGCACAGATACGCAGTATTTT.

DNA for the CDR3: TGTGCCAGCAGCGTAGACTCGGGACAGGGTAAAGGCAATGAGCAGTTCTTC. This codes for CASSVDSGQGKGNEQFF. The rearrangement uses TRBV9 and TRBJ2-1, with 9 positions matching TRBD1. The CDR3 spans 17 residues. Germline values: CDR1 SGDLS, CDR2 YYNGEE. V shed 0 bases and J 6 bases; nucleotides not matched to a gene: 10.

The V and J genes are TRBV28 and TRBJ2-1; TRBD1 matches 8 bases. Germline V gene lookup returns CDR1 MDHEN and CDR2 SYDVKM. V was clipped by 6 bases and J by 3 bases; unmatched bases: 4. CDR3 length: 14 amino acids. The chain's CDR3 is CASRDRVGYNEQFF. In DNA form, the CDR3 reads TGTGCCAGCAGGGACAGGGTGGGCTACAATGAGCAGTTCTTC.

V gene TRBV19 combines with J gene TRBJ1-4; no reliable D call. The V gene's germline CDR1 is LNHDA and CDR2 SQIVND (reference sequence). V lost 7 bases to trimming and J lost 6 bases, with 15 bases between them. The CDR3 contains 14 residues. The CDR3 sequence is CASIALDFDEKLFF. The CDR3 DNA reads TGTGCCAGTATCGCCCTCGACTTTGATGAAAAACTGTTTTTT. Full variable domain (missing parts from reference TRBV19 and TRBJ1-4): DGGITQSPKYLFRKEGQNVTLSCEQNLNHDAMYWYRQDPGQGLRLIYYSQIVNDFQKGDIAEGYSVSREKKESFPLTVTSAQKNPTAFYLCASIALDFDEKLFFGSGTQLSVL.

This clone was picked up a small number of times. The chain is built from TRBV5-4 and TRBJ1-1, with TRBD1 matching over 8 bases. Germline V gene data show CDR1 as SGHNT and CDR2 as YYREEE (reference sequence). CDR3 length equals 13 residues. Trimming removed 4 bases from V and 3 bases from J; junction bases left unmatched: 2. DNA for the CDR3: TGTGCCAGCAGCGAGACAGGGGACACTGAAGCTTTCTTT. Residues: CASSETGDTEAFF.

The rearrangement joins TRBV7-8 to TRBJ1-6, with D possibly being TRBD1 (5 bases). V lost 6 bases, J lost 6 bases, and 18 bases lay in between. Germline values: CDR1 SGHVS, CDR2 FQNEAQ. The CDR3 is 16 residues long. The chain's CDR3 is CASSLGAGLVNSPLHF. Here the CDR3 DNA reads TGTGCCAGCAGTCTCGGTGCGGGGCTGGTTAATTCACCCCTCCACTTT. Supplemented by reference TRBV7-8 and TRBJ1-6, the full variable domain reads GAGVSQSPRYKVAKRGQDVALRCDPISGHVSLFWYQQALGQGPEFLTYFQNEAQLDKSGLPSDRFFAERPEGSVSTLKIQRTQQEDSAVYLCASSLGAGLVNSPLHFGNGTRLTVT.

This sequence joins TRBV10-3 and TRBJ2-7, with a possible D match to TRBD1 (6 bases). With 4 bases removed from V and 1 base from J, the gap between germline ends came to 14 bases. CDR1 ENHRY and CDR2 SYGVKD come from the germline V gene. The CDR3 totals 15 residues. DNA of the CDR3: TGTGCCATCAGTGGGGGGCCAGGGGTGTCCTACGAGCAGTACTTC. It is translated as CAISGGPGVSYEQYF.

J is TRBJ1-2 and V is TRBV7-2, with 12 bases lining up with TRBD1. Losses at the gene ends were 4 bases for V and 3 bases for J; bases not matched to a gene: 12. Germline assignment: CDR1 SGHTA and CDR2 FQGNSA. This CDR3 is 18 amino acids long. CDR3 nucleotides: TGTGCCAGCAGCTCCCGCGGAGGGACAGGGGGCGTTTACTATGGCTACACCTTC. Its protein product is CASSSRGGTGGVYYGYTF.

The DNA for the CDR3 is TGTGCCATCAGGAGGGACAGAGGCACAGATACGCAGTATTTT. Protein sequence: CAIRRDRGTDTQYF. This rearrangement joins TRBV10-3 to TRBJ2-3; TRBD1 matches at 7 bases. In germline, CDR1 is ENHRY, CDR2 SYGVKD. This CDR3 has 14 amino acids. Unmatched junction bases numbered 4, after V lost 6 bases and J lost 1 base.

The rearrangement joins TRBV6-5 to TRBJ1-6; D possibly corresponds to TRBD1 (6 bases). In germline, CDR1 is MNHEY, CDR2 SVGAGI. This CDR3 is built from 13 residues. Trimming cost V 7 bases and J 8 bases, with 12 bases left between them. The CDR3 DNA is TGTGCCAGCAAGGGGGTTATTGATTCACCCCTCCACTTT. It translates to CASKGVIDSPLHF.

The CDR3 sequence is CASSFPGQGVYEQYV. CDR3 DNA: TGTGCCAGCAGTTTTCCGGGACAGGGGGTCTACGAGCAGTACGTC. The V call is TRBV5-6, the J call TRBJ2-7, with TRBD1 matching over 11 bases. The CDR3 has 15 residues. The germline CDR1 and CDR2 sequences are SGHDT and YYEEEE. Trimming took 5 bases from V and 3 from J; bases not matched to a gene: 7.

The rearrangement uses TRBV6-1 and TRBJ1-1, with D unclear. The CDR3 length is 15 residues. The V gene lost 2 bases and the J gene lost 5 bases, with 15 bases spanning the gap. Germline CDR1 is MNHNS and CDR2 is SASEGT. CDR3 DNA sequence: TGTGCCAGCAGTGAATGGGGAGGGTCAATTACTGAAGCTTTCTTT. Its protein product is CASSEWGGSITEAFF.

The chain employs TRBV18 and TRBJ1-1, with D possibly TRBD1 on 6 matching bases. Trimming removed 0 bases at V and 3 bases at J, with 14 bases between. The CDR3 is made up of 16 amino acids. Germline CDR1 reads KGHSH; CDR2 reads LQKENI. The CDR3 DNA follows: TGTGCCAGCTCACCACCGAAGGGCAGGGGCTACACTGAAGCTTTCTTT. Translating it yields CASSPPKGRGYTEAFF.

The chain couples TRBV3-1 (or the pseudogene TRBV3-2) to TRBJ1-2, with D unresolved. The CDR3 contains 15 residues. V was pared by 0 bases and J by 2 bases, with 10 bases between. The germline CDR1 and CDR2 sequences are LGHDT and YNNKEL (reference sequence). Written as DNA, the CDR3 is TGTGCCAGCAGCCAAGATACGGGTCAAAACTATGGCTACACCTTC. This gives the protein CASSQDTGQNYGYTF.

The chain recombines TRBV21-1 with TRBJ1-1; the D segment call TRBD1 is taken from the table without a DNA check. TRBV21-1 is a documented pseudogene. The CDR3 runs to 16 residues. The CDR3 loop reads CASKGRKGALGTEAFF. The DNA for the CDR3 is TGTGCCAGCAAGGGAAGGAAGGGGGCCTTGGGGACTGAAGCTTTCTTT.

This rearrangement joins TRBV5-1 to TRBJ2-3; 9 positions agree with TRBD2. This CDR3 has 17 amino acids. V shed 6 bases, J shed 3 bases, and the junction held 14 bases outside the gene matches. Germline-derived CDR1 and CDR2 are SGHRS and YFSETQ. CDR3 sequence (DNA): TGCGCCAGCACCTCGCGGGGGGGCGGGGTGATAACAGATACGCAGTATTTT. Its translation: CASTSRGGGVITDTQYF.

V and J are TRBV7-6 and TRBJ1-3, with D possibly being TRBD1 (5 bases). The CDR3 is 14 amino acids. V was trimmed by 4 bases and J by 4 bases, leaving 11 bases between them. The germline V gene has CDR1 SGHVS and CDR2 FNYEAQ. This CDR3 reads CASSWGGTGNTIYF. CDR3 nucleotide sequence: TGTGCCAGCAGCTGGGGGGGAACAGGAAACACCATATATTTT.

The chain is built from TRBV5-1 and TRBJ1-1; D perhaps matches TRBD1 (5 bases). The CDR3 spans 15 residues. V lost 0 bases and J lost 5, with 14 bases in between. CDR1 and CDR2 (germline): SGHRS, YFSETQ. In DNA form, the CDR3 reads TGCGCCAGCAGCTTGGAGGGGTCCCTAGGGACTGAAGCTTTCTTT. Translated: CASSLEGSLGTEAFF.

The chain couples TRBV2 to TRBJ2-7, with 9 bases identical to TRBD1. Per the germline V gene, CDR1 is SNHLY and CDR2 is FYNNEI. CDR3 length equals 15 residues. With 4 bases clipped from V and 3 bases from J, the junction kept 7 bases outside the gene matches. The CDR3 coding sequence is TGTGCCAGCAGTGGATCCGGGACAGGGAACTACGAGCAGTACTTC. It translates to CASSGSGTGNYEQYF.

The rearrangement joins TRBV12-5 to TRBJ1-5; 11 bases align to TRBD1. Germline V gene sequence: CDR1 LGHNT, CDR2 FRNRAP. The CDR3 sequence is 17 residues long. V was pared by 2 bases and J by 6 bases, with 9 bases of the junction left unmatched. CDR3 loop: CASGLRVTGTGGQPQHF. The CDR3 region has the DNA TGTGCTAGTGGTTTGCGCGTTACTGGGACAGGGGGTCAGCCCCAGCATTTT.

The chain joins TRBV2 to TRBJ2-7, with a weak D call TRBD2 (6 bases). This CDR3 is 13 amino acids long. Germline V CDR1 and CDR2: SNHLY, FYNNEI. Trimming left V 8 bases short and J 5 bases short, with 16 bases between. Written as DNA, the CDR3 is TGTGCCAGCTACGGGGGAGAGATGGACGAGCAGTACTTC. Residues: CASYGGEMDEQYF.

The chain joins TRBV19 to TRBJ2-1, with TRBD2 matching 7 bases. V shed 5 bases, J shed 4 bases, and the junction held 2 bases outside the gene matches. This CDR3 region has 13 residues. Germline V gene lookup returns CDR1 LNHDA and CDR2 SQIVND (reference sequence). The CDR3 loop reads CASSLGLYNEQFF. CDR3 DNA sequence: TGTGCCAGTAGTCTGGGACTATACAATGAGCAGTTCTTC.

The rearrangement links TRBV6-5 to TRBJ2-2; TRBD2 matches 7 bases. CDR3 length equals 15 residues. J was trimmed by 4 bases and V by 6 bases; bases with no gene match: 8. Germline CDR1 reads MNHEY; CDR2 reads SVGAGI. CDR3 amino acids: CASSLRLASTGELFF. For the CDR3, the DNA is TGTGCCAGCAGCCTCCGACTAGCATCCACCGGGGAGCTGTTTTTT.